This TCR beta chain was sequenced for a study of T cells after somatic rescue of genetic block. Trimming stripped 5 bases from V and 0 bases from J, with 11 bases between. The CDR3 has 14 amino acids. The germline V gene encodes CDR1 MNHEY and CDR2 SMNVEV (reference sequence). Using immunoSEQ multiplex PCR, the repertoire was profiled, and TCRdb retains in-frame clones only, with some absent. This table has roughly 15,000 clones, around 72% appearing once. Sequencing was performed on peripheral blood mononuclear cells (PBMCs). The source of this sequence is a boy under 18. V usage is TRBV27 and J usage is TRBJ2-7, with D maybe TRBD1 (5 bases). CDR3 nucleotide sequence: TGTGCCAGCAGTCACCGACAGTCCTCCTACGAGCAGTACTTC. Translating gives CASSHRQSSYEQYF.